The 28 T cell receptor beta chains below all came from one sample that was sequenced in a study of T cells in Graves' hyperthyroidism and ophthalmopathy. Amplification of TCR beta CDR3 regions used RNA as the template. HTBI primers drove first-round RT-PCR of the TCR CDR3. TCRdb reprocessed the multiplex PCR reads with MiXCR, giving one entry per CDR3 protein. The table has 530,000 or so distinct CDR3 sequences, about 15% seen once. The sample was blood. The receptors come from a woman in her late teens or twenties with Graves' ophthalmopathy.

In DNA, the CDR3 is TGCGCCAGCAGCCACCGGACAGGGGATGATGAAAAACTGTTTTTT. It translates to CASSHRTGDDEKLFF. The chain is built from TRBV4-3 and TRBJ1-4; 9 nucleotides align to TRBD1. The junction had 5 bases not matched to a gene; V was cut back by 3 bases and J by 6 bases. In germline, CDR1 is LGHNA, CDR2 YSLEER. The CDR3 is made up of 15 amino acids.

There are many counts of this clonotype. V gene TRBV5-1 combines with J gene TRBJ1-5; 9 bases fit TRBD1. CDR1 is SGHRS, CDR2 YFSETQ, per germline. The CDR3 runs to 16 residues. The junction had 7 bases not matched to a gene; V was cut back by 4 bases and J by 2 bases. The DNA for the CDR3 is TGCGCCAGCAGCGCGGGGACAGGGTCTCGCAATCAGCCCCAGCATTTT. This translates into CASSAGTGSRNQPQHF.

Only a few counts were recorded for this clonotype. This chain joins TRBV5-6 and TRBJ1-1, with D uncertain. Germline CDR1 is SGHDT and CDR2 is YYEEEE. The V end was cut by 4 bases, the J end by 8 bases, with 12 bases between. The CDR3 contains 12 residues. The CDR3 DNA reads as TGTGCCAGCAGCCCACTGGTTGGGGAAGCTTTCTTT. This codes for CASSPLVGEAFF.

At least ten counts were recorded for this clonotype. The genes are TRBV20-1 and TRBJ2-7; perhaps TRBD1 as D (6 bases). The germline gives CDR1 DFQATT, CDR2 SNEGSKA (reference sequence). The CDR3 runs to 16 residues. The V and J ends lost 3 bases and 0 bases respectively, with 18 bases between them. The DNA for the CDR3 is TGCAGTGCTAGTGATACGGGGCAGGGGATCTCCTACGAGCAGTACTTC. Amino acids: CSASDTGQGISYEQYF.

This clonotype was observed many times. The chain is built from TRBV11-2 and TRBJ1-5, with 8 bases that match TRBD1. The J segment lost 0 bases and the V segment lost 2 bases, leaving 3 bases of the junction unmatched. Germline assignment: CDR1 SGHAT and CDR2 FQNNGV. The CDR3 sequence is 16 residues long. The CDR3 region has the DNA TGTGCCAGCAGCTTAACAGGGGGTTATAGCAATCAGCCCCAGCATTTT. Translating it yields CASSLTGGYSNQPQHF.

The V and J genes are TRBV6-9 and TRBJ1-3, with D hard to call. This CDR3 contains 15 residues. V was trimmed by 3 bases and J by 0 bases, leaving 9 bases between them. Germline V lookup: CDR1 MNHGY, CDR2 SVAAGI. This CDR3 reads CASSYSGYSGNTIYF. CDR3 in DNA: TGTGCCAGCAGTTACAGCGGCTACTCTGGAAACACCATATATTTT.

This clonotype was detected only a few times. V gene TRBV11-2 combines with J gene TRBJ1-1; a possible D gene is TRBD1 (5 bases). The ends were cut back, 4 bases at V and 1 base at J, with 10 bases in the middle. The CDR3 spans 14 residues. Germline V CDR1 and CDR2: SGHAT, FQNNGV. DNA for the CDR3: TGTGCCAGCAGCTCCCGGGGCTCGAACACTGAAGCTTTCTTT. Its translation is CASSSRGSNTEAFF.

As concerns this clonotype: The conserved closing phenylalanine or tryptophan is absent in this CDR3, likely reflecting a read error. The chain employs TRBV7-2 and TRBJ1-6; D not certain. The CDR3 spans 15 residues. V dropped 5 bases and J dropped 5 bases, with 13 bases sitting between them. Germline CDR1 reads SGHTA; CDR2 reads FQGNSA. The CDR3 nucleotides read TGTGCCAGCAGCGACCTGTTGAGGGATAATTCACCCCTCCACTCT. It codes for CASSDLLRDNSPLHS.

A few counts support this clonotype. The genes are TRBV14 and TRBJ2-1; no firm D call. Trimming stripped 4 bases from V and 11 bases from J, with 15 bases between. The CDR3 contains 13 residues. CDR1 and CDR2 (germline): SGHDN, FVKESK. The CDR3 loop reads CASSPRTSSKQFF. The CDR3 DNA sequence: TGTGCCAGCAGCCCCCGCACCTCAAGCAAGCAGTTCTTC.

This clonotype was recorded many times. The CDR3 spells CASTGQGSGTDTQYF. The CDR3 region has the DNA TGTGCCAGCACAGGACAGGGTTCGGGCACAGATACGCAGTATTTT. The chain combines TRBV6-1 with TRBJ2-3; 8 bases align to TRBD1. Germline V gene data show CDR1 as MNHNS and CDR2 as SASEGT. This CDR3 has 15 amino acids. Germline trimming cut 7 bases from V and 1 base from J; bases unmatched to any gene: 7.

This clonotype was seen more than once but under ten times. Just one base apart from a much larger clone, this may be a read error. The chain uses TRBV7-9 and TRBJ1-3, with D tentatively TRBD1 (6 bases). The CDR3 length is 16 residues. V lost 6 bases and J 1 base, leaving 16 bases between the germline ends. Per germline, CDR1 SEHNR and CDR2 FQNEAQ (reference sequence). CDR3 sequence: CASSSYRAPSGNTIYF. CDR3 DNA: TGTGCCAGCAGTTCATACAGGGCTCCATCTGGAAACACCATATATTTT.

In this sample, this clonotype turned up many times. The chain employs TRBV28 and TRBJ1-1; maybe TRBD1 (5 bases). This CDR3 has 14 amino acids. V was shortened by 3 bases and J by 1 base, with 9 bases between the two germline ends. Germline CDR1 is MDHEN and CDR2 is SYDVKM. The CDR3 loop is CASSFGGGNTEAFF. As DNA, the CDR3 is TGTGCCAGCAGTTTCGGGGGAGGGAACACTGAAGCTTTCTTT.

This clonotype was detected a few times. The chain carries TRBV6-2 or TRBV6-3 and TRBJ2-1; 9 nucleotides match TRBD2. This CDR3 is 15 amino acids long. V gave up 8 bases and J gave up 7 bases; unmatched junction bases: 12. Germline-derived CDR1 and CDR2 are MNHEY and SVGEGT. CDR3 in DNA: TGTGCCAGCTCTATTTTAGCGGGAGTGGGTAATGAGCAGTTCTTC. It is translated as CASSILAGVGNEQFF.

The chain uses TRBV4-1 and TRBJ1-4, with TRBD1 matching over 9 bases. This CDR3 comprises 16 residues. The germline V gene encodes CDR1 MGHRA and CDR2 YSYEKL. J gave up 5 bases and V 1 base, and 5 bases lay outside the gene matches. In DNA, the CDR3 is TGCGCCAGCAGCCAAGGTCACAGGGGGCCGAATGAAAAACTGTTTTTT. Its protein is CASSQGHRGPNEKLFF.

The V gene is TRBV12-5, the J gene TRBJ1-2; a weak D match, TRBD1 (6 bases). This CDR3 spans 12 amino acids. V was shortened by 1 base and J by 7 bases, with 7 bases between the two germline ends. Germline V gene lookup returns CDR1 LGHNT and CDR2 FRNRAP. CDR3 DNA sequence: TGTGCTAGTGGTTTGGACAGGGCTGGCTACACCTTC. Encoded protein: CASGLDRAGYTF.

This clonotype appeared many times. The chain is built from TRBV18 and TRBJ2-7, with a possible D match to TRBD2 (6 bases). The CDR3 extends over 14 amino acids. Trimming pared 2 bases from V and 5 bases from J, leaving 13 bases between. Germline V gives CDR1 KGHSH, CDR2 LQKENI. The CDR3 protein is CASSPGGPKDEQYF. In nucleotides, the CDR3 is TGTGCCAGCTCACCAGGAGGGCCCAAGGACGAGCAGTACTTC.

Points on this clonotype: One base away lies a much larger clone, so this may be a sequencing read error. The chain employs TRBV2 and TRBJ2-7, with 7 positions matching TRBD2. Per the germline V gene, CDR1 is SNHLY and CDR2 is FYNNEI. Germline trimming cut 7 bases from V and 3 bases from J; bases unmatched to any gene: 6. This CDR3 region has 13 residues. CDR3 sequence: CASIGGSSYEQYF. CDR3 nucleotide sequence: TGTGCCAGCATAGGCGGGAGTAGCTACGAGCAGTACTTC.

This clonotype was seen ten or more times. This sequence joins TRBV19 and TRBJ2-5, with 12 bases matching TRBD1. Germline V gene sequence: CDR1 LNHDA, CDR2 SQIVND (reference sequence). The CDR3 has 18 amino acids. Trimming removed 5 bases from V and 2 bases from J; junction bases left unmatched: 12. CDR3 sequence: CASSSRDRGLILQETQYF. DNA of the CDR3: TGTGCCAGTAGTTCCCGGGACAGGGGGCTAATACTGCAAGAGACCCAGTACTTC.

The CDR3 DNA sequence: TGTGCCAGCAGCGAAAGGGGGCCTAGCTGGACCGGGGAGCTGTTTTTT. This sequence encodes CASSERGPSWTGELFF. The rearrangement joins TRBV11-2 to TRBJ2-2; 7 bases line up with TRBD1. Germline CDR1 and CDR2: SGHAT and FQNNGV. The CDR3 sequence is 16 residues long. The V segment lost 5 bases and the J segment 5 bases; nucleotides outside the gene matches: 11.

This clonotype was observed at least ten times. J is TRBJ1-1 and V is TRBV3-1; TRBD1 is a possible D gene (6 bases). There are 15 residues in the CDR3. The ends were cut back, 0 bases at V and 2 bases at J, with 10 bases in the middle. CDR1 LGHDT and CDR2 YNNKEL come from the germline V gene (reference sequence). This CDR3 reads CASSQDNRDNTEAFF. DNA for the CDR3: TGTGCCAGCAGCCAAGATAACAGGGATAACACTGAAGCTTTCTTT.

The V gene is TRBV4-1, the J gene TRBJ2-3, with D uncertain. This CDR3 spans 13 amino acids. Germline V gives CDR1 MGHRA, CDR2 YSYEKL. Deletions cut 4 bases from V and 14 bases from J, with 19 bases between. CDR3 bases: TGCGCCAGCAGCCGTGTTGGAAAGGATATGCGGTATTTT. Translation gives CASSRVGKDMRYF.

Many counts were recorded for this clonotype. The rearrangement links TRBV12-3 or TRBV12-4 to TRBJ1-1; possible D gene TRBD1, 6 bases. CDR3 length equals 13 residues. V dropped 2 bases and J dropped 8 bases, with 12 bases sitting between them. The CDR3 nucleotides read TGTGCCAGCAGTTTAAATGTCGGACAGGAAGCTTTCTTT. Protein: CASSLNVGQEAFF.

The genes are TRBV28 and TRBJ1-1, with D perhaps matching TRBD1 (5 bases). V lost 5 bases and J 1 base, leaving 14 bases between the germline ends. Germline CDR1 is MDHEN and CDR2 is SYDVKM. CDR3 size: 15 residues. The CDR3 nucleotides read TGTGCCAGCAGTCCCCGGGACGGGGGGAACACTGAAGCTTTCTTT. Its protein product is CASSPRDGGNTEAFF.

CDR3 nucleotides: TGTGCCAGCAGTTCTATGGGGTTGGAACTTCGCACCGGGGAGCTGTTTTTT. Protein product: CASSSMGLELRTGELFF. V gene TRBV28 combines with J gene TRBJ2-2; no clear D gene. This CDR3 is built from 17 residues. CDR1 is MDHEN and CDR2 is SYDVKM in the germline V gene. The V gene lost 4 bases and the J gene lost 4 bases, with 19 bases spanning the gap. Filled out from reference TRBV28 and TRBJ2-2, the complete variable domain reads DVKVTQSSRYLVKRTGEKVFLECVQDMDHENMFWYRQDPGLGLRLIYFSYDVKMKEKGDIPEGYSVSREKKERFSLILESASTNQTSMYLCASSSMGLELRTGELFFGEGSRLTVL.

This chain joins TRBV20-1 and TRBJ1-5; D gene ambiguous. The length of the CDR3 is 16 residues. The germline V gene has CDR1 DFQATT and CDR2 SNEGSKA (reference sequence). The V and J ends lost 3 bases and 1 base respectively, with 16 bases between them. CDR3 sequence: CSASGIGYVSNQPQHF. The CDR3 nucleotides are TGCAGTGCTAGTGGTATCGGGTACGTGAGCAATCAGCCCCAGCATTTT.

This clonotype was recorded many times. This chain uses TRBV24-1 with TRBJ1-2; D is ambiguous. Germline V gene lookup returns CDR1 KGHDR and CDR2 SFDVKD. V lost 9 bases and J 0 bases, leaving 10 bases between the germline ends. The CDR3 loop spans 13 amino acids. The CDR3 DNA sequence: TGTGCCACCCCTCGGACGCCTAACTATGGCTACACCTTC. Protein sequence: CATPRTPNYGYTF.

This clonotype was detected only a few times. The chain links TRBV20-1 to TRBJ1-4, with D perhaps TRBD1 (5 bases). Trimming took off 1 base at V and 0 bases at J, with 24 bases between the two ends. The V gene's germline CDR1 is DFQATT and CDR2 SNEGSKA (reference sequence). This CDR3 region has 20 residues. CDR3 amino acids: CSARGGVGIGTVATNEKLFF. The CDR3 DNA reads as TGCAGTGCTAGAGGAGGAGTGGGTATCGGGACGGTAGCAACTAATGAAAAACTGTTTTTT.

V usage is TRBV19 and J usage is TRBJ2-3, with no clear D. Germline V gives CDR1 LNHDA, CDR2 SQIVND (reference sequence). The CDR3 extends over 12 amino acids. Trimming removed 5 bases at V and 7 bases at J, with 10 bases between. The CDR3 protein is CASSVSPYTQYF. The CDR3 nucleotides read TGTGCCAGTAGTGTCTCTCCTTATACGCAGTATTTT.